The clone carrying this TCR beta chain was seen only a few times. The source of the sample is a study of blood T cell repertoires in COVID-19. For the study at large: Samples representing acute and convalescent COVID-19 were sourced from the United States, Italy and Spain. The analysed material was cDNA or gDNA that came from T cells, B-cell-depleted T cells, or PBMCs.

As handled by the study authors: Amplification of reference gene primers was used by the study to estimate nucleated cell counts. Method: immunoSEQ multiplex PCR; TCRdb's copy keeps in-frame clones and lacks some. V and J calls and clone size are as listed in that table; D and trimming were resolved from the DNA. The sample has almost 200,000 clones; around 79% are singletons. V was trimmed by 1 base and J by 0 bases, leaving 8 bases between them. The V gene's germline CDR1 is SGHTA and CDR2 FQGNSA. CDR3 size: 15 residues. During active infection, Seattle patients enrolled and were then monitored through disease.

V gene TRBV7-2 combines with J gene TRBJ2-3; D not certain. This receptor was obtained from a woman in her 40s with COVID-19, enrolled during active disease. The sequenced material came from peripheral blood. The DNA for the CDR3 is TGTGCCAGCAGCTTAGACGGGTTTAGCACAGATACGCAGTATTTT. Its translation is CASSLDGFSTDTQYF.